These T cell receptor beta chains were read from a single sample in a study of cytomegalovirus exposure and HLA in healthy donors. Generated by immunoSEQ multiplex PCR, the TCRdb table keeps only in-frame clones and is missing some. The profile shows approximately 190,000 clones, over 75% of them singletons. Sequencing was done on a sample of PBMCs. The source is a man aged 40-55 years in good health and CMV-seropositive. Both conserved end residues are part of each CDR3. The order of the fields is V gene, clone size, D gene, J gene, CDR3 DNA, CDR3 protein. D genes are given only for firm matches. Size is stated for part of the rows, as once, few or many counts, or as a class when the clone is expanded.

v_call: TRBV5-1
clone_size: few
d_call: TRBD1
j_call: TRBJ1-4
cdr3_nt: TGCGCCAGCAGTACGGGACAGGGTACTACAACTAATGAAAAACTGTTTTTT
cdr3_aa: CASSTGQGTTTNEKLFF

v_call: TRBV2
clone_size: -
d_call: TRBD1
j_call: TRBJ1-5
cdr3_nt: TGTGCCAGCAGTGAGGGACAGGGTCATCAGCCCCAGCATTTT
cdr3_aa: CASSEGQGHQPQHF

v_call: TRBV7-3
clone_size: -
d_call: -
j_call: TRBJ1-1
cdr3_nt: TGTGCCAGCAGCTTAAACCCCCGGGGGAACACTGAAGCTTTCTTT
cdr3_aa: CASSLNPRGNTEAFF

v_call: TRBV2
clone_size: -
d_call: TRBD2
j_call: TRBJ2-5
cdr3_nt: TGTGCCAGCGGCCCTTACTTGCGGGGGGCGCAAGAGACCCAGTACTTC
cdr3_aa: CASGPYLRGAQETQYF

v_call: TRBV28
clone_size: -
d_call: TRBD2
j_call: TRBJ2-1
cdr3_nt: TGTGCCAGCACCTGGGGCGGACTAGAAGTCAATGAGCAGTTCTTC
cdr3_aa: CASTWGGLEVNEQFF

v_call: TRBV7-9
clone_size: -
d_call: TRBD2
j_call: TRBJ2-4
cdr3_nt: TGTGCCAGCAGCTTATTAGCGGGAGTCACCAAAAACATTCAGTACTTC
cdr3_aa: CASSLLAGVTKNIQYF

v_call: TRBV20-1
clone_size: -
d_call: -
j_call: TRBJ1-1
cdr3_nt: TGCAGTGCCTCGACTCCCGCTGAAGCTTTCTTT
cdr3_aa: CSASTPAEAFF

v_call: TRBV5-4
clone_size: -
d_call: TRBD2
j_call: TRBJ2-3
cdr3_nt: TGTGCCAGCCCGGGACTAGTGAGCACAGATACGCAGTATTTT
cdr3_aa: CASPGLVSTDTQYF

v_call: TRBV29-1
clone_size: few
d_call: TRBD2
j_call: TRBJ2-1
cdr3_nt: TGCAGCGTTGACCCGGGGGGCGGGGGGGGTTATGAGCAGTTCTTC
cdr3_aa: CSVDPGGGGGYEQFF

v_call: TRBV18
clone_size: few
d_call: -
j_call: TRBJ2-7
cdr3_nt: TGTGCCAGCTCACTGTCCCGACAGGACGCCTACGAGCAGTACTTC
cdr3_aa: CASSLSRQDAYEQYF

v_call: TRBV10-2
clone_size: -
d_call: -
j_call: TRBJ2-1
cdr3_nt: TGCGCCAGCAGTGGAGATGAGCAGTTCTTC
cdr3_aa: CASSGDEQFF

v_call: TRBV10-3
clone_size: -
d_call: -
j_call: TRBJ2-7
cdr3_nt: TGTGCCATCCGCGGGGGCCCGGGGTACGAGCAGTACTTC
cdr3_aa: CAIRGGPGYEQYF

v_call: TRBV6-6
clone_size: -
d_call: -
j_call: TRBJ2-3
cdr3_nt: TGTGCCACCTCAGGGGTAAGCACAGATACGCAGTATTTT
cdr3_aa: CATSGVSTDTQYF

v_call: TRBV5-1
clone_size: -
d_call: TRBD1
j_call: TRBJ2-5
cdr3_nt: TGCGCCAGCAGCCGGACAGGGGGGACCCAAGAGACCCAGTACTTC
cdr3_aa: CASSRTGGTQETQYF